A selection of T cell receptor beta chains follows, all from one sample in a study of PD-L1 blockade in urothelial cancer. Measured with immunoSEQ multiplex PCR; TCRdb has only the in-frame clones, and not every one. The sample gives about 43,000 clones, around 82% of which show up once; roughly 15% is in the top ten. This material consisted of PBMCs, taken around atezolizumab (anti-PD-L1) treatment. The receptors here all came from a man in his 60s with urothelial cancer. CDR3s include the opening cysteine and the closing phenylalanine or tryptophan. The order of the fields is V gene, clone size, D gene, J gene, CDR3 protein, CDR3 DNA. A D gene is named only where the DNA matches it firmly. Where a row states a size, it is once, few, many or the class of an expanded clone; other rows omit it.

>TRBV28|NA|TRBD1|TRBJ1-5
CASRPRTGEGQPQHF
TGTGCCAGCAGGCCCCGGACAGGGGAAGGGCAGCCCCAGCATTTT
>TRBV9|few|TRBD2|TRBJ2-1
CASSVGGDWINEQFF
TGTGCCAGCAGCGTGGGAGGGGATTGGATCAATGAGCAGTTCTTC
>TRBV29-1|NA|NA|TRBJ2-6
CSVEDPDRRSGANVLTF
TGCAGCGTTGAAGATCCCGACAGGAGGTCTGGGGCCAACGTCCTGACTTTC
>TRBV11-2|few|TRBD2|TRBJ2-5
CASSLPPGLAGDETQYF
TGTGCCAGCAGCTTACCCCCGGGACTAGCGGGAGACGAGACCCAGTACTTC
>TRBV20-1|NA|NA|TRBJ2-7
CSATLSGEQYF
TGCAGTGCTACCCTCTCAGGGGAGCAGTACTTC
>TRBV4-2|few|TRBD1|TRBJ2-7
CASRDREGGGGEQYF
TGTGCCAGCAGGGACAGGGAAGGAGGGGGAGGCGAGCAGTACTTC
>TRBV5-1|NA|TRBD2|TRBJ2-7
CASSLGAGGPNFGEQYF
TGCGCCAGCAGCTTGGGAGCGGGAGGGCCAAATTTTGGCGAGCAGTACTTC
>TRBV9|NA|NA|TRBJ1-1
CASSVATRMVNTEAFF
TGTGCCAGCAGCGTAGCTACTAGGATGGTGAACACTGAAGCTTTCTTT
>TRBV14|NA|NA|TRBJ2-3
CASSPEGLFVTDTQYF
TGTGCCAGCAGCCCAGAGGGACTTTTCGTCACAGATACGCAGTATTTT
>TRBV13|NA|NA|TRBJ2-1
CASSAGGNEQFF
TGTGCCAGCAGCGCCGGGGGAAATGAGCAGTTCTTC
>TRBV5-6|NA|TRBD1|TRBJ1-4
CASSGGQGLGEKLFF
TGTGCCAGCAGCGGAGGACAGGGTTTAGGGGAAAAACTGTTTTTT
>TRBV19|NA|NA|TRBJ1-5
CASSPLLGSSQPQHF
TGTGCCAGTAGTCCCCTATTAGGGAGCAGTCAGCCCCAGCATTTT
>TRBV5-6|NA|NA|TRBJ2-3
CASSLETRGGRGDTQYF
TGTGCCAGCAGCTTGGAGACCCGCGGGGGCCGGGGAGATACGCAGTATTTT
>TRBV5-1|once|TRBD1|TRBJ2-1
CASRQNPGQGYNEQFF
TGCGCCAGCAGGCAAAACCCGGGACAGGGTTACAATGAGCAGTTCTTC
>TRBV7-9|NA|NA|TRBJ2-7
CASTLPYEQYF
TGTGCCAGCACACTGCCCTACGAGCAGTACTTC
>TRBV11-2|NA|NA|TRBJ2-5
CASSFRRGIETQYF
TGTGCCAGCAGCTTCAGACGGGGGATTGAGACCCAGTACTTC
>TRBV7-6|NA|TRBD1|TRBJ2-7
CATSPQGAFQTYEQYF
TGTGCCACCTCCCCACAGGGGGCATTTCAGACCTACGAGCAGTACTTC
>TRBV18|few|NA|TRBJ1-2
CASSLARDTNYGYTF
TGTGCCAGCTCATTGGCCAGGGATACTAACTATGGCTACACCTTC